These 2 T cell receptor beta chains were sequenced from one sample in a study of blood T cell repertoires in COVID-19. Data came from immunoSEQ multiplex PCR; TCRdb stores just in-frame clones and leaves some out. The sample shows over 200,000 clones, around 90% of them seen only once. Sequencing used peripheral blood. The receptor source for this set is a human donor in a cohort sampled during active COVID-19.

The rearrangement uses TRBV4-3 and TRBJ1-2, with D possibly being TRBD1 (6 bases). There are 17 residues in the CDR3. Germline V CDR1 and CDR2: LGHNA, YSLEER. V was shortened by 0 bases and J by 5 bases, with 19 bases between the two germline ends. The CDR3 protein is CASSQELGTRDPYGYTF. The CDR3 DNA is TGCGCCAGCAGCCAAGAGTTGGGGACACGGGATCCATATGGCTACACCTTC.

The sample holds one count of this clone. Its ends do not fully match the called genes, so a read error is possible. The CDR3 spells CAWSVVQRETRF. CDR3 coding DNA: TGTGCCTGGAGTGTTGTCCAGCGGGAGACGCGCTTC. The chain employs TRBV30 and TRBJ2-7; 8 bases map to TRBD2. CDR1 GTSNPN and CDR2 SVGIG come from the germline V gene (reference sequence). This CDR3 region has 12 residues.